The clone carrying this T cell receptor (beta chain) was detected a few times. Its antigen is unidentified. This CDR3 is built from 18 residues. Trimming took 3 bases from V and 0 from J; bases not matched to a gene: 5. From germline, CDR1 is SGDLS and CDR2 YYNGEE. This sample was included in a study of T-cell memory formation after mild COVID-19. Study conclusions and caveats: Chiefly within CM and EM were the contracting CD4+ clones; CD8+ ones were within EMRA.

TCRdb fed the 5' RACE reads into MiXCR, producing one record per CDR3 protein. Here the sample spans a few hundred thousand distinct CDR3 sequences, 15% to 20% being singletons. Sequencing was done on a sample of PBMCs or a T cell subset sorted from them (not recorded which). The TCR comes from a man between 18 and 35 years old who had mild COVID-19 (a few samples of this study predate the infection). Cell type and time point are not known. The chain recombines TRBV9 with TRBJ2-3, with 15 bases identical to TRBD2. DNA of the CDR3: TGTGCCAGCAGCGAGGGACTAGCGGGGGGCCTTAGCACAGATACGCAGTATTTT. This codes for CASSEGLAGGLSTDTQYF.